A selection of T cell receptor beta chains follows, all from one sample in a study of blood T cell repertoires in COVID-19. Sequenced by immunoSEQ multiplex PCR; TCRdb stores in-frame clones only, minus some. The profile covers 150,000 to 200,000 clones, with around 87% appearing a single time and around 2.7% taken by the ten largest. Specimen: peripheral blood. The receptors were gathered from a man in his forties with active or convalescent COVID-19. CDR3s include the opening cysteine and the closing phenylalanine or tryptophan. Each record gives: CDR3 length, D gene, V gene, J gene, clone size, CDR3 DNA, CDR3 protein. A D gene is named only where the DNA matches it firmly. Clone size is given for some rows only: seen once, a few or many times, or a class if the clone is expanded.

14,NA,TRBV24-1,TRBJ1-2,NA,TGTGCCACCAGTCAGAGCCAGGGGCTAGGGGGCTACACCTTC,CATSQSQGLGGYTF
15,TRBD2,TRBV6-4,TRBJ2-1,NA,TGTGCCAGCAGCCCTCTAGCGGGGTCTAACAATGAGCAGTTCTTC,CASSPLAGSNNEQFF
15,NA,TRBV28,TRBJ1-2,NA,TGTGCCAGCAGTTTGAAGTATCTCGTAGAGGATGGCTACACCTTC,CASSLKYLVEDGYTF
14,TRBD1,TRBV7-3,TRBJ2-7,NA,TGTGCCAGCAGCCCCGGGACAGGCCCCTACGAGCAGTACTTC,CASSPGTGPYEQYF
14,NA,TRBV27,TRBJ2-7,NA,TGTGCCAGCAGTTTATACCAGGGCTCCTACGAGCAGTACTTC,CASSLYQGSYEQYF
13,NA,TRBV19,TRBJ1-5,NA,TGTGCCAGTAGTAACGGACAGCTTCAGCCCCAGCATTTT,CASSNGQLQPQHF
13,NA,TRBV12-3/TRBV12-4,TRBJ1-6,few,TGTGCCAGCAGTTTGACAGCAAATTCACCCCTCCACTTT,CASSLTANSPLHF
16,TRBD1,TRBV6-5,TRBJ1-4,NA,TGTGCCAGCAGTTACGGGGGGGGACAGGGGAATGAAAAACTGTTTTTT,CASSYGGGQGNEKLFF
16,NA,TRBV13,TRBJ2-1,once,TGTGCCAGCACCCTATTCCGGACTCTAATCCCAAATGAGCAGTTCTTC,CASTLFRTLIPNEQFF
12,NA,TRBV6-5,TRBJ1-2,NA,TGTGCCAGCAGTTACGGGGGACTTGGCTACACCTTC,CASSYGGLGYTF
16,NA,TRBV6-1,TRBJ1-1,NA,TGTGCCAGCAGTGAACTCCCGCACGGCGGGAACACTGAAGCTTTCTTT,CASSELPHGGNTEAFF